Each of the 28 T cell receptor beta chains below was sequenced from the same sample in a study of OX40 agonist ivuxolimab in advanced cancers. The data were produced by immunoSEQ multiplex PCR, yet TCRdb's version contains in-frame clones alone and is incomplete. The sample includes 55,000 to 90,000 clones, approximately 85% of them seen just once. The sequenced sample was CD4+ or CD8+ T cells sorted from blood, obtained in a trial of the OX40 agonist ivuxolimab. Receptors were obtained from an adult with an advanced solid tumor such as melanoma, head and neck, liver or kidney cancer.

The chain couples TRBV28 to TRBJ1-5; no reliable D call. Trimming took 2 bases from V and 11 from J, leaving 13 bases between them. Germline CDR1 MDHEN, CDR2 SYDVKM. The CDR3 runs 13 residues. DNA of the CDR3: TGTGCCAGCAGTTTAGTCAGCGAGTCGGCCCAGCATTTT. Its translation: CASSLVSESAQHF.

The V and J genes are TRBV18 and TRBJ1-6; possibly TRBD1 for D (6 bases). The CDR3 totals 20 residues. Germline loops: CDR1 KGHSH, CDR2 LQKENI. V lost 2 bases to trimming and J lost 4 bases, with 24 bases between them. CDR3 DNA sequence: TGTGCCAGCTCACCAGTAGCCCGATCCGGGGGCGTCTCGTATAATTCACCCCTCCACTTT. It specifies CASSPVARSGGVSYNSPLHF. The full variable domain, its missing parts supplied by reference TRBV18 and TRBJ1-6, is NAGVMQNPRHLVRRRGQEARLRCSPMKGHSHVYWYRQLPEEGLKFMVYLQKENIIDESGMPKERFSAEFPKEGPSILRIQQVVRGDSAAYFCASSPVARSGGVSYNSPLHFGNGTRLTVT.

This clone appeared a few times. The chain is built from TRBV10-3 and TRBJ1-1, with D uncertain. The CDR3 consists of 11 residues. The germline CDR1 and CDR2 sequences are ENHRY and SYGVKD. Trimming pared 4 bases from V and 3 bases from J, leaving 3 bases between. The CDR3 reads CAISGDTEAFF. The CDR3 region has the DNA TGTGCCATCAGTGGCGACACTGAAGCTTTCTTT.

V is TRBV30 and J is TRBJ1-1, with a weak D call TRBD1 (5 bases). The V and J ends lost 5 bases and 1 base respectively, with 14 bases between them. CDR1 and CDR2 (germline): GTSNPN, SVGIG (reference sequence). The CDR3 runs 14 residues. The CDR3 protein is CAWGRGIRNTEAFF. CDR3 DNA: TGTGCCTGGGGGAGGGGCATTCGGAACACTGAAGCTTTCTTT. The full variable domain, rest sourced from reference TRBV30 and TRBJ1-1, is SQTIHQWPATLVQPVGSPLSLECTVEGTSNPNLYWYRQAAGRGLQLLFYSVGIGQISSEVPQNLSASRPQDRQFILSSKKLLLSDSGFYLCAWGRGIRNTEAFFGQGTRLTVV.

This chain links TRBV7-8 with TRBJ2-7; D gene ambiguous. The ends were cut back, 5 bases at V and 3 bases at J, with 14 bases in the middle. The germline V gene encodes CDR1 SGHVS and CDR2 FQNEAQ. The CDR3 spans 14 residues. The CDR3 is CASSPTRRYYEQYV. DNA of the CDR3: TGTGCCAGCAGCCCTACGCGGCGGTACTACGAGCAGTACGTC.

The rearrangement uses TRBV12-2 and TRBJ2-3; the table assigns TRBD2, which was not confirmed against the DNA. TRBV12-2 is marked as a pseudogene. This CDR3 is built from 12 residues. The CDR3 here is CASRSSSYTQYF. CDR3 bases: TGTGCAAGTCGCTCCTCTTCTTATACGCAGTATTTT.

This sequence joins TRBV5-6 and TRBJ1-2; D is uncertain. Germline V gene data show CDR1 as SGHDT and CDR2 as YYEEEE. The CDR3 length is 14 residues. The V end lost 0 bases, the J end lost 2 bases, and 8 bases lay between the germline ends. DNA for the CDR3: TGTGCCAGCAGCTTGGATATCGGGAACTATGGCTACACCTTC. As protein: CASSLDIGNYGYTF. Filled out from reference TRBV5-6 and TRBJ1-2, the complete variable domain reads DAGVTQSPTHLIKTRGQQVTLRCSPKSGHDTVSWYQQALGQGPQFIFQYYEEEERQRGNFPDRFSGHQFPNYSSELNVNALLLGDSALYLCASSLDIGNYGYTFGSGTRLTVV.

The chain is built from TRBV6-8 and TRBJ1-5, with TRBD1 as a possible D gene (6 bases). Germline V gene lookup returns CDR1 MNHGY and CDR2 SAAAGT. The V and J ends lost 7 bases and 2 bases respectively, with 15 bases between them. This CDR3 has 15 residues. The CDR3 loop reads CASTPGRGCNQPQHF. The CDR3 DNA reads TGTGCCAGCACCCCGGGCAGGGGATGCAATCAGCCCCAGCATTTT.

The rearrangement links TRBV5-6 to TRBJ1-2; no firm D call. Germline values: CDR1 SGHDT, CDR2 YYEEEE. V lost 0 bases, J lost 2 bases, and 11 bases lay in between. This CDR3 contains 15 residues. CDR3 sequence reads: CASSLVSGTNYGYTF. CDR3 nucleotides: TGTGCCAGCAGCTTGGTGTCGGGAACGAACTATGGCTACACCTTC.

The V and J genes are TRBV29-1 and TRBJ1-1, with D hard to call. V gave up 0 bases and J gave up 4 bases, with 3 bases separating them. Germline loops: CDR1 SQVTM, CDR2 ANQGSEA. The length of the CDR3 is 11 residues. In nucleotides, the CDR3 is TGCAGCGTTGAAGACAGCACTGAAGCTTTCTTT. Protein sequence: CSVEDSTEAFF.

The chain joins TRBV7-8 to TRBJ1-5, with a weak D call TRBD1 (6 bases). Trimming cost V 2 bases and J 7 bases, with 9 bases left between them. Germline CDR1 SGHVS, CDR2 FQNEAQ. The CDR3 has 13 amino acids. The CDR3 bases are TGTGCCAGCAGCTTAACACAGGGCCAGCCCCAGCATTTT. Translated: CASSLTQGQPQHF.

The CDR3 DNA is TGTGCCAGCAGTACGACAGCCAATGAGCAGTTCTTC. Its protein is CASSTTANEQFF. The chain uses TRBV2 and TRBJ2-1, with D possibly matching TRBD1 (5 bases). The germline V and J ends were trimmed by 5 bases and 6 bases, with 8 bases remaining between them. The CDR3 totals 12 residues. Germline assignment: CDR1 SNHLY and CDR2 FYNNEI.

The chain uses TRBV18 and TRBJ1-1; unclear D gene. In germline, CDR1 is KGHSH, CDR2 LQKENI. Trimming removed 5 bases at V and 0 bases at J, with 4 bases between. The CDR3 extends over 12 amino acids. CDR3: CASSTLNTEAFF. The DNA of the CDR3 is TGTGCCAGCTCAACGCTGAACACTGAAGCTTTCTTT.

The chain has TRBV5-6 and TRBJ2-1, with D perhaps given as TRBD1 or TRBD2 (5 bases each). The V end lost 3 bases, the J end lost 4 bases, and 8 bases lay between the germline ends. Germline-derived CDR1 and CDR2 are SGHDT and YYEEEE. The CDR3 consists of 13 residues. This CDR3 is CASSSGRYNEQFF. In DNA, the CDR3 is TGTGCCAGCAGCTCGGGACGGTACAATGAGCAGTTCTTC.

The chain links TRBV9 to TRBJ1-1, with 7 bases fitting TRBD1. J lost 5 bases, V lost 2 bases, and 3 bases had no gene match. This CDR3 has 13 amino acids. CDR1 is SGDLS and CDR2 is YYNGEE in the germline V gene. CDR3: CASSVTGVTEAFF. The CDR3 DNA sequence: TGTGCCAGCAGCGTCACAGGGGTGACTGAAGCTTTCTTT.

V gene TRBV6-5 combines with J gene TRBJ2-5; 7 bases are a match to TRBD2. This CDR3 comprises 15 residues. Looked up from germline, CDR1 is MNHEY and CDR2 is SVGAGI. The junction had 15 bases not matched to a gene; V was cut back by 6 bases and J by 8 bases. Written as DNA, the CDR3 is TGTGCCAGCAGACCGAGCGGGGCAGTCCCACGCACCCAGTACTTC. Amino acids: CASRPSGAVPRTQYF.

The chain couples TRBV27 to TRBJ1-2, with D uncertain. Trimming shortened V by 5 bases and J by 8 bases, and 12 bases separated the two germline ends. This CDR3 is built from 12 residues. Germline CDR1 and CDR2: MNHEY and SMNVEV (reference sequence). CDR3: CASSARFGGYTF. DNA of the CDR3: TGTGCCAGCAGTGCTCGATTTGGGGGCTACACCTTC.

V gene TRBV6-5 combines with J gene TRBJ1-6; D is unresolved. This CDR3 comprises 13 residues. Trimming removed 7 bases from V and 7 bases from J, with 11 bases in between. Germline assignment: CDR1 MNHEY and CDR2 SVGAGI. Written as DNA, the CDR3 is TGTGCCAGCACCTATCTCCAGAATTCACCCCTCCACTTT. Its translation is CASTYLQNSPLHF.

The CDR3 nucleotides are TGTGCCAGCAGCCCACCGGGACAGGGAACCTATGGCTACACCTTC. Protein: CASSPPGQGTYGYTF. The chain employs TRBV5-4 and TRBJ1-2; 9 nucleotides line up with TRBD1. The CDR3 runs 15 residues. V trimming: 4 bases; J trimming: 4 bases; junction bases outside the gene matches: 8. Looked up from germline, CDR1 is SGHNT and CDR2 is YYREEE (reference sequence).

The rearrangement uses TRBV2 and TRBJ1-5; the match to TRBD1 covers 7 bases. This CDR3 region has 17 residues. Germline CDR1 reads SNHLY; CDR2 reads FYNNEI. The V gene end was trimmed by 8 bases and the J gene end by 0 bases; junction bases not matched to a gene: 13. DNA of the CDR3: TGTGCCAGCCAATCCTGGCGGGACAGTTATAGCAATCAGCCCCAGCATTTT. Amino acids: CASQSWRDSYSNQPQHF.

The chain joins TRBV4-3 to TRBJ1-5; D unclear. This CDR3 contains 14 residues. Trimming shortened V by 3 bases and J by 6 bases, and 12 bases separated the two germline ends. Per the germline V gene, CDR1 is LGHNA and CDR2 is YSLEER. CDR3 protein: CASSQAVIGQPQHF. The CDR3 DNA sequence: TGCGCCAGCAGCCAGGCTGTCATCGGTCAGCCCCAGCATTTT.

The rearrangement joins TRBV28 to TRBJ1-2; D is undetermined. CDR1 and CDR2 from the germline V gene are MDHEN and SYDVKM. Trimming left V 8 bases short and J 1 base short, with 8 bases between. The CDR3 runs 12 residues. CDR3 loop: CASCGNNYGYTF. Written as DNA, the CDR3 is TGTGCCAGCTGCGGAAATAACTATGGCTACACCTTC.

The CDR3 here is CASASGETQYF. CDR3 in DNA: TGCGCCAGCGCCTCGGGGGAGACCCAGTACTTC. This chain links TRBV5-1 with TRBJ2-5, with a weak D call TRBD2 (5 bases). The CDR3 spans 11 residues. The ends were cut back, 7 bases at V and 5 bases at J, with 9 bases in the middle. Germline CDR1 SGHRS, CDR2 YFSETQ.

This chain links TRBV6-5 with TRBJ2-1; D gene unclear. CDR3 length: 14 residues. Per germline, CDR1 MNHEY and CDR2 SVGAGI. V lost 6 bases and J lost 0, with 9 bases in between. In nucleotides, the CDR3 is TGTGCCAGCAGGGCGGAGAGCTCCTACAATGAGCAGTTCTTC. It specifies CASRAESSYNEQFF.

The V and J genes are TRBV7-2 and TRBJ2-7; 9 bases map to TRBD2. V shed 6 bases and J 2 bases; nucleotides not matched to a gene: 8. The CDR3 spans 15 residues. Germline loops: CDR1 SGHTA, CDR2 FQGNSA. CDR3 in amino acids: CASRPPAGGTYEQYF. In nucleotides, the CDR3 is TGTGCCAGCAGGCCGCCGGCGGGAGGGACCTACGAGCAGTACTTC. The variable domain in full, with the rest retrieved from reference TRBV7-2 and TRBJ2-7, is GAGVSQSPSNKVTEKGKDVELRCDPISGHTALYWYRQSLGQGLEFLIYFQGNSAPDKSGLPSDRFSAERTGGSVSTLTIQRTQQEDSAVYLCASRPPAGGTYEQYFGPGTRLTVT.

A single count supports this clone. The rearrangement links TRBV6-5 to TRBJ1-6; D unclear. Trimming pared 2 bases from V and 9 bases from J, leaving 5 bases between. The CDR3 covers 12 residues. Germline V CDR1 and CDR2: MNHEY, SVGAGI. CDR3 DNA sequence: TGTGCCAGCAGTTACGGGGTTTCACCCCTCCACTTT. Translated, it gives CASSYGVSPLHF.

The rearrangement links TRBV6-1 to TRBJ2-2; weak D call: TRBD1 (6 bases). CDR1 MNHNS and CDR2 SASEGT come from the germline V gene. The germline V and J ends were trimmed by 5 bases and 0 bases, with 10 bases remaining between them. The CDR3 sequence is 15 residues long. The CDR3 reads CASSLTGANTGELFF. CDR3 in DNA: TGTGCCAGCAGTTTGACAGGCGCGAACACCGGGGAGCTGTTTTTT.

The J gene is TRBJ1-1, the V gene TRBV18, with 8 nucleotides matching TRBD1. V was pared by 2 bases and J by 7 bases, with 6 bases of the junction left unmatched. The CDR3 length is 14 residues. The germline gives CDR1 KGHSH, CDR2 LQKENI. The CDR3 DNA reads TGTGCCAGCTCACCAACAGGGGGGGTTGGTGAAGCTTTCTTT. Amino acids: CASSPTGGVGEAFF.